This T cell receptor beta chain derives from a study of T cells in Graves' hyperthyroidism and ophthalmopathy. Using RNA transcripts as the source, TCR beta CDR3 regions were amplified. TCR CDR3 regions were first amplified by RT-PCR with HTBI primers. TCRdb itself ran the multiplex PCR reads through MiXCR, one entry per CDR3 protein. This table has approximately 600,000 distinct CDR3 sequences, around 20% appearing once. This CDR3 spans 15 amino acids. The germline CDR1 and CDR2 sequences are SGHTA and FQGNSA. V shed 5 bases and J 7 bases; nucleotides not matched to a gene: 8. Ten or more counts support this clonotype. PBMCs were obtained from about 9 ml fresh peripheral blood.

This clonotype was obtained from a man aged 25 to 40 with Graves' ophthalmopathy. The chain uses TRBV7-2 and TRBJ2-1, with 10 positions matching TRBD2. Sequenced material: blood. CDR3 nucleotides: TGTGCCAGCAGCCCCGCGGGACTAGCGTTGAATGAGCAGTTCTTC. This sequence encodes CASSPAGLALNEQFF.